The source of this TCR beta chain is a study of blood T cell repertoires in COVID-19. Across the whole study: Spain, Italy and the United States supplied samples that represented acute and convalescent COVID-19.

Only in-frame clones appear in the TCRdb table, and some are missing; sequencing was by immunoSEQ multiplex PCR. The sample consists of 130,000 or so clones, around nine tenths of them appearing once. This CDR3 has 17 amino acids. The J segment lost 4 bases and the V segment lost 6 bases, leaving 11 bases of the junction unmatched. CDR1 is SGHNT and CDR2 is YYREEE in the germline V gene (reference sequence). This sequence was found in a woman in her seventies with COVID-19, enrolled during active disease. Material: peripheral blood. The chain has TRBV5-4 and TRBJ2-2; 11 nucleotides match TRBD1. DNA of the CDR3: TGTGCCAGCACCGGTGCCGGACAGGGGGCGAGCACCGGGGAGCTGTTTTTT. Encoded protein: CASTGAGQGASTGELFF.